The 24 T cell receptor beta chains below were found in one sample sequenced in a study of technical replicates of blood from a handful of donors. The repertoire was sequenced with immunoSEQ multiplex PCR; TCRdb's copy has only in-frame clones and lacks some. The sample contains more than 45,000 clones, 91% of which appear only once. Specimen: PBMCs. The source of these receptors is a human donor in good health. Some clones in this sample may be carry-over from other donors' samples.

The chain couples TRBV7-6 to TRBJ2-7, with a tentative D call TRBD1 (5 bases). CDR3 length: 13 amino acids. V lost 5 bases and J lost 6, with 14 bases in between. Germline V CDR1 and CDR2: SGHVS, FNYEAQ. In nucleotides, the CDR3 is TGTGCCAGCAGCGCGGCAGGGTTAAGCGAGCAGTACTTC. It is translated as CASSAAGLSEQYF.

The chain uses TRBV27 and TRBJ2-1; 7 positions match TRBD2. Germline loops: CDR1 MNHEY, CDR2 SMNVEV (reference sequence). The V gene end was trimmed by 4 bases and the J gene end by 4 bases; junction bases not matched to a gene: 13. This CDR3 is built from 17 residues. CDR3 residues: CASSSSSGVPQYNEQFF. The CDR3 DNA follows: TGTGCCAGCAGTTCTTCTAGCGGAGTACCACAGTACAATGAGCAGTTCTTC.

The chain is built from TRBV5-4 and TRBJ2-7, with D maybe TRBD2 (5 bases). Germline-derived CDR1 and CDR2 are SGHNT and YYREEE (reference sequence). The CDR3 is made up of 14 amino acids. V gave up 4 bases and J gave up 1 base, with 12 bases separating them. The CDR3 protein is CASSPRASSYEQYF. Written as DNA, the CDR3 is TGTGCCAGCAGCCCGAGGGCCAGTTCCTACGAGCAGTACTTC.

This chain joins TRBV2 and TRBJ1-4; D is possibly TRBD1 (6 bases). The CDR3 has 14 residues. Trimming pared 6 bases from V and 8 bases from J, leaving 16 bases between. Germline V CDR1 and CDR2: SNHLY, FYNNEI. This CDR3 reads CASRTGYQGEKLFF. The CDR3 DNA is TGTGCCAGCAGGACAGGATATCAAGGGGAAAAACTGTTTTTT.

The V and J genes are TRBV20-1 and TRBJ2-7, with D hard to call. V gave up 3 bases and J gave up 6 bases, with 9 bases separating them. The V gene's germline CDR1 is DFQATT and CDR2 SNEGSKA (reference sequence). This CDR3 contains 11 residues. The CDR3 here is CSASRSPEQYF. In DNA, the CDR3 is TGCAGTGCTAGCCGGAGCCCCGAGCAGTACTTC.

Written as DNA, the CDR3 is TGCAGCGTTTCGGGTATACTACAGTCAACGGGACTAGCGGGAGTTCTGCACGAGCAGTACTTC. It yields the protein CSVSGILQSTGLAGVLHEQYF. V is TRBV29-1 and J is TRBJ2-7; 14 bases are shared with TRBD2. The CDR3 contains 21 residues. The germline gives CDR1 SQVTM, CDR2 ANQGSEA. The ends lost 5 bases at V and 5 bases at J; junction bases unmatched: 26.

The V and J genes are TRBV30 and TRBJ1-4; a weak D match, TRBD1 (5 bases). Germline V lookup: CDR1 GTSNPN, CDR2 SVGIG (reference sequence). CDR3 length: 14 amino acids. Deletions cut 2 bases from V and 7 bases from J, with 14 bases between. CDR3: CAWSLDSDGEKLFF. CDR3 DNA sequence: TGTGCCTGGAGTCTAGACAGCGATGGTGAAAAACTGTTTTTT.

The V and J genes are TRBV7-3 and TRBJ1-1, with a tentative D call TRBD1 (6 bases). V was cut by 4 bases and J by 4 bases, with 13 bases left in between. The CDR3 runs to 14 residues. Looked up from germline, CDR1 is SGHTA and CDR2 is FQGTGA. The CDR3 DNA sequence: TGTGCCAGCAGCTCCCAGGGGAGTGGCACTGAAGCTTTCTTT. Translation: CASSSQGSGTEAFF.

The chain has TRBV5-1 and TRBJ2-2, with 9 bases that match TRBD2. CDR3 length equals 16 residues. Germline V lookup: CDR1 SGHRS, CDR2 YFSETQ. V trimming: 1 base; J trimming: 6 bases; junction bases outside the gene matches: 7. The DNA for the CDR3 is TGCGCCAGCAGCTTGAACGCGGGGGGGTCGGCCGGGGAGCTGTTTTTT. Translation gives CASSLNAGGSAGELFF.

Here the CDR3 reads CASSAGQGNEKLFF. CDR3 coding DNA: TGCGCCAGCAGCGCAGGACAGGGTAATGAAAAACTGTTTTTT. The rearrangement uses TRBV5-1 and TRBJ1-4; the match to TRBD1 covers 8 bases. Trimming removed 4 bases from V and 4 bases from J; junction bases left unmatched: 3. CDR3 length: 14 residues. The germline V gene has CDR1 SGHRS and CDR2 YFSETQ.

V is TRBV29-1 and J is TRBJ1-1, with TRBD1 matching 7 bases. Germline lookup yields CDR1 SQVTM and CDR2 ANQGSEA. V dropped 3 bases and J dropped 0; count of bases not matched to a gene: 4. There are 14 residues in the CDR3. The CDR3 is CSVEKTGLNTEAFF. The CDR3 DNA reads as TGCAGCGTTGAGAAGACAGGGCTGAACACTGAAGCTTTCTTT.

The genes are TRBV5-4 and TRBJ2-7; TRBD2 is a possible D gene (5 bases). The CDR3 is 14 amino acids. Looked up from germline, CDR1 is SGHNT and CDR2 is YYREEE (reference sequence). Trimming pared 0 bases from V and 4 bases from J, leaving 11 bases between. The CDR3, as DNA: TGTGCCAGCAGCTTGGACCCGGGAACTTACGAGCAGTACTTC. This sequence encodes CASSLDPGTYEQYF. The variable domain in full, with the rest retrieved from reference TRBV5-4 and TRBJ2-7, is ETGVTQSPTHLIKTRGQQVTLRCSSQSGHNTVSWYQQALGQGPQFIFQYYREEENGRGNFPPRFSGLQFPNYSSELNVNALELDDSALYLCASSLDPGTYEQYFGPGTRLTVT.

The chain carries TRBV4-3 and TRBJ2-5; TRBD1 agrees at 9 bases. The CDR3 extends over 15 amino acids. V was clipped by 2 bases and J by 4 bases; unmatched bases: 5. Germline CDR1 reads LGHNA; CDR2 reads YSLEER. The CDR3 DNA reads TGCGCCAGCAGCCAATCTGGGACAGGGATAGAGACCCAGTACTTC. Residues: CASSQSGTGIETQYF.

The V and J genes are TRBV2 and TRBJ2-4; the match to TRBD1 covers 8 bases. Germline V gene data show CDR1 as SNHLY and CDR2 as FYNNEI. Unmatched junction bases numbered 2, after V lost 1 base and J lost 0 bases. There are 16 residues in the CDR3. CDR3: CASSEGTGTAKNIQYF. The CDR3 DNA sequence: TGTGCCAGCAGTGAAGGGACAGGGACAGCCAAAAACATTCAGTACTTC.

CDR3 coding DNA: TGCGCCAGCAGCCAACAGGGCACTGAAGCTTTCTTT. Residues: CASSQQGTEAFF. The chain has TRBV4-3 and TRBJ1-1; possibly TRBD1 for D (5 bases). Trimming cost V 2 bases and J 4 bases, with 5 bases left between them. This CDR3 has 12 amino acids. Looked up from germline, CDR1 is LGHNA and CDR2 is YSLEER.

This clone was observed a few times. The V and J genes are TRBV4-1 and TRBJ1-1, with TRBD1 identical over 7 bases. V lost 5 bases to trimming and J lost 5 bases; unmatched junction nucleotides: 17. Germline V gene sequence: CDR1 MGHRA, CDR2 YSYEKL. CDR3 length: 17 amino acids. The CDR3: CASSRAGGRGPGTEAFF. CDR3 nucleotides: TGCGCCAGCAGCAGAGCAGGGGGGCGGGGACCGGGAACTGAAGCTTTCTTT.

The V call is TRBV5-8, the J call TRBJ2-5; possibly TRBD2 for D (5 bases). Between the trimmed V and J ends, which lost 0 bases and 2 bases, there was a span of 17 bases. The CDR3 is 17 amino acids. Germline lookup yields CDR1 SGHTS and CDR2 YDEGEE. The CDR3: CASSLGADASGQETQYF. CDR3 in DNA: TGTGCCAGCAGCTTGGGGGCGGACGCGTCGGGGCAAGAGACCCAGTACTTC.

The chain combines TRBV5-4 with TRBJ2-2, with 14 positions matching TRBD2. Germline CDR1 and CDR2: SGHNT and YYREEE (reference sequence). CDR3 length: 17 amino acids. The trim removed 4 bases at V and 6 bases at J, leaving 8 bases unmatched. The CDR3, as DNA: TGTGCCAGCAGCATGGGACTAGCGGGAGTCCTGGCCGGGGAGCTGTTTTTT. Translating it yields CASSMGLAGVLAGELFF.

The chain links TRBV29-1 to TRBJ2-1, with 10 bases matching TRBD2. V lost 4 bases and J lost 5; bases outside the gene matches: 5. Germline CDR1 is SQVTM and CDR2 is ANQGSEA. The CDR3 extends over 14 amino acids. The CDR3 loop is CSVGGLADNNEQFF. The CDR3 coding sequence is TGCAGCGTTGGAGGACTAGCGGACAACAATGAGCAGTTCTTC.

The chain links TRBV19 to TRBJ2-5; unclear D gene. From germline, CDR1 is LNHDA and CDR2 SQIVND (reference sequence). This CDR3 contains 13 residues. V was pared by 2 bases and J by 2 bases, with 6 bases between. DNA for the CDR3: TGTGCCAGTAGTATATCTGTACAAGAGACCCAGTACTTC. Translated: CASSISVQETQYF.

A note on this clone: The sample holds other DNA sequences that translate to the same CDR3. The chain joins TRBV9 to TRBJ2-7, with 9 nucleotides matching TRBD2. The germline CDR1 and CDR2 sequences are SGDLS and YYNGEE. After removal of 4 bases from V and 1 base from J, the junction contained 9 bases not matched to a gene. The CDR3 runs to 16 residues. This chain's CDR3 is CASSPRGSGGSYEQYF. In DNA form, the CDR3 reads TGTGCCAGCAGCCCCCGCGGTAGCGGGGGTTCCTACGAGCAGTACTTC.

The genes are TRBV6-1 and TRBJ2-5; 7 bases map to TRBD1. Germline V gives CDR1 MNHNS, CDR2 SASEGT. This CDR3 has 14 residues. The J segment lost 3 bases and the V segment lost 2 bases, leaving 3 bases of the junction unmatched. The CDR3 DNA reads as TGTGCCAGCAGTGAATTTGGACAGGAAGAGACCCAGTACTTC. Its protein product is CASSEFGQEETQYF.

The rearrangement joins TRBV5-1 to TRBJ2-3; tentatively, D is TRBD2 (5 bases). CDR1 is SGHRS, CDR2 YFSETQ, per germline. V lost 3 bases, J lost 2 bases, and 7 bases lay in between. This CDR3 is 13 amino acids long. CDR3 sequence: CASSYRDTDTQYF. The CDR3 DNA sequence: TGCGCCAGCAGCTATCGGGACACAGATACGCAGTATTTT.

The V call is TRBV21-1, the J call TRBJ2-7; no check of the table's D call, TRBD1, against the DNA was made. TRBV21-1 is listed as a pseudogene. The CDR3 spans 14 residues. This CDR3 reads CASSKGDRVHEQYF. CDR3 coding DNA: TGTGCCAGCAGCAAAGGGGACAGGGTCCACGAGCAGTACTTC.